The text below deals with one TCR beta chain. This clonotype was picked up a small number of times. Its antigen target is currently unknown. The sample holds no much larger clone one base away, and base qualities are not on file. The germline V and J ends show losses of 7 bases and 7 bases respectively, and no gene match explains 8 bases of the junction. The CDR3 sequence holds 13 residues, the cysteine and phenylalanine included. Just CDR3 DNA is preserved here, 39 bases in frame from base 1. CDR1 and CDR2 (SQVTM, ANQGSEA) derive from the germline V gene. Libraries were constructed by 5' RACE. TCRdb lists the instrument as Illumina HiSeq 2500. A second roughly 6 to 12 cycle PCR used a sample-barcoded 5' primer and a J-beta primer mix. Each TCR beta cDNA molecule received a unique molecular identifier from a template-switch 5' adaptor carrying 12 random nucleotides. At least 2.5 million CDR3-containing paired-end reads were obtained from each sample. All of the RNA was converted into first-strand cDNA using the Mint cDNA synthesis kit, with a TRBC-specific oligonucleotide serving as the primer. All cDNA was treated with uracil-DNA glycosylase and then went through a first 18-cycle PCR with the universal primers M1SS and BC2_uni_R. In the authors' own workflow: Normalization of each sample was performed by random selection of 1 million high-quality reads, each carrying a distinct molecular identifier. Reads sharing molecular identifiers were discarded rather than binned into consensus sequences. CDR3 identification, clonotype clustering and error correction used MiTCR with a Q25 quality threshold and the strictest error-elimination algorithm. A nonparametric unseen species model using Euler transformation provided a lower-bound estimate of total TCR beta diversity. The public reads were reprocessed in TCRdb via fastp at Q25 and MiXCR, keeping in-frame beta chains. All rows with the same CDR3 protein become a single entry with the most common DNA and genes. TCRdb's processing, not the study's, gives the V and J calls here. Across this sample there are over 600,000 distinct CDR3 sequences, with about 56% seen only once. Jointly, the top ten make up around a quarter of the sample.

The donors were 40 or so Caucasian individuals from Russia, aged about 6 to 100 years, who were systemically healthy. Each donor gave around 9.5 milliliters of peripheral blood, collected into EDTA-treated Vacutainer tubes. Ficoll-Paque density-gradient centrifugation was used to isolate PBMCs, with at least 6 million per sample. Total RNA was extracted from PBMCs with Trizol reagent, with at least 6 micrograms obtained per sample. For every donor, flow cytometry on a PBMC aliquot measured the percentage of naive CD45RAhigh/CD27high T cells. The sample comes from a study of blood T cells in healthy people across ages (dated by TCRdb to 2014 to 2015). With regard to the full study: Template switching captured roughly one uniquely barcoded TCR beta cDNA molecule per two T cells in model experiments. The study analyzed two additional independent replicas of 1 million unique cDNA reads from the same blood draw for two donors, one aged 18 to 29 and one aged 80 or older. To track age-related changes in TCR beta repertoire diversity, the study relied on deep sequencing normalized with unique cDNA molecular identifiers. The donors were split into four age groups: young (average roughly 15 years), middle-aged (about 40), aged (62) and long-lived (roughly 86). To avoid experimental bias, donors of different ages were spread randomly across the sequencing lanes.

Beyond this particular receptor, the publication reports: Compared with the aged group, more naive CD4+ T cells, fewer expanded clones and increased TCR diversity were shown by the long-lived group, suggesting age selection. Because profiling used bulk unsorted PBMCs, naive and antigen-experienced compartments could not be compared conclusively. There was a strong correlation between observed TCR beta diversity and the percentage of naive T cells measured by flow cytometry. The CMV infection status of donors was not known, potentially confounding age-related changes in expanded clonotypes. Observed TCR beta diversity per million T cells fell roughly linearly with age, and a significant reduction was already apparent by age around 40. Estimates of total diversity based on one million sequenced T cells were regarded as lower bounds and as underestimates.

Sequenced sample: blood. This receptor chain uses TRBV29-1 and TRBJ2-2, with TRBD1 identical over 8 junction bases. This TCR derives from a man in his forties in good health. The CDR3 has the sequence CSALDRDSGELFF. The sequence in DNA is TGCAGCGCCCTGGACAGGGATAGCGGGGAGCTGTTTTTT.